This T cell receptor beta chain was sequenced during a study of vaccination and CD4 T cells after COVID-19. Study-wide background: Every culture used as a control got a CEFX pool, an HIV-1 Nef pool, or no peptide.

With 7 bases clipped from V and 5 bases from J, the junction kept 10 bases outside the gene matches. The germline V gene has CDR1 MNHEY and CDR2 SVGEGT. The CDR3 runs to 14 residues. As regards this clonotype: Its antigen is undetermined.

Treatment given: approximately 10-day PBMC culture with coronavirus spike peptide pools or control peptides (ViraFEST assay). Cultured CD4+ T cell DNA underwent sequencing with the Oncomine TCR Beta short-read assay. Each CDR3 protein is one row after TCRdb ran MiXCR on the PCR reads. The sample includes over 10,000 distinct CDR3 sequences, nearly 80% of them seen just once. The V gene is TRBV6-2 or TRBV6-3, the J gene TRBJ1-2; 7 bases map to TRBD1. Input material: CD4+ T cells from blood, cultured in vitro. The clonotype was recovered from a human donor who had recovered from COVID-19. The CDR3 is CASTTRDRIYGYTF. DNA for the CDR3: TGTGCCAGCACCACCCGGGACAGAATTTATGGCTACACCTTC.